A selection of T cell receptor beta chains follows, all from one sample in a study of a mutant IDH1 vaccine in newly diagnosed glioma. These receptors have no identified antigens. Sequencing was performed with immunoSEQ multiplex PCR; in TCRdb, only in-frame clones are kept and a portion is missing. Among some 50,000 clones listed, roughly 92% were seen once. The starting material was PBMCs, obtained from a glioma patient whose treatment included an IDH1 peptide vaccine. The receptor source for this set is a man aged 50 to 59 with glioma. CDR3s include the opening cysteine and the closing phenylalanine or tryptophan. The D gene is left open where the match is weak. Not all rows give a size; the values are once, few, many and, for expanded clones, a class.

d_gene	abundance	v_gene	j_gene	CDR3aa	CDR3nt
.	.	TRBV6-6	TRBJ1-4	CASSYPGEVAEKLFF	TGTGCCAGCAGTTACCCAGGAGAAGTGGCGGAAAAACTGTTTTTT
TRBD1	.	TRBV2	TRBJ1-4	CASSPPGGNEKLFF	TGTGCCAGCTCCCCGCCAGGGGGAAATGAAAAACTGTTTTTT
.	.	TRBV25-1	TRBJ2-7	CASGATWGSYEQYF	TGTGCCAGCGGAGCTACTTGGGGATCCTACGAGCAGTACTTC
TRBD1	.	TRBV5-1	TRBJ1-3	CASSLTAGQYRRSSGNTIYF	TGCGCCAGCAGCCTAACAGCGGGACAGTACCGAAGGAGCTCTGGAAACACCATATATTTT
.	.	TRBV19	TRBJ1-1	CASSPRRPGPGWGTEAFF	TGTGCCAGTAGTCCCCGGCGACCGGGACCCGGCTGGGGCACTGAAGCTTTCTTT
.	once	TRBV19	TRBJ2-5	CASSIGEGLNQETQYF	TGTGCCAGTAGTATAGGGGAAGGATTGAACCAAGAGACCCAGTACTTC
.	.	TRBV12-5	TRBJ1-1	CASGLALSGRTEAFF	TGTGCTAGTGGTTTGGCACTAAGTGGGAGGACTGAAGCTTTCTTT
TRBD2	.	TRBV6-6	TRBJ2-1	CASSYSQTSGQNQQFF	TGTGCCAGCAGTTACTCACAGACTAGCGGTCAAAACCAGCAGTTCTTC
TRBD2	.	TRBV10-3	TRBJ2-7	CAIRGTNHPYEQYF	TGTGCCATCAGGGGGACTAACCACCCCTACGAGCAGTACTTC
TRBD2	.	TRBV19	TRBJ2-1	CASSREGYNEQFF	TGTGCCAGTAGTAGGGAGGGGTACAATGAGCAGTTCTTC
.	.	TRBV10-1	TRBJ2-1	CASSPPGSNEQFF	TGCGCCAGCAGTCCCCCGGGGTCAAATGAGCAGTTCTTC
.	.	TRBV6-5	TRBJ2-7	CASSASWGYEQYF	TGTGCCAGCAGTGCCAGTTGGGGGTACGAGCAGTACTTC
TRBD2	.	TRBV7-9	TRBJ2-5	CASSYKGLVETQYF	TGTGCCAGCAGCTACAAAGGACTAGTAGAGACCCAGTACTTC
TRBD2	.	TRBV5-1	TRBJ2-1	CASSFSGSSYNEQFF	TGCGCCAGCAGCTTTAGCGGGAGTTCCTACAATGAGCAGTTCTTC
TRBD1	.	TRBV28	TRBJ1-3	CASIGQVVSGNTIYF	TGTGCCAGCATCGGACAGGTCGTCTCTGGAAACACCATATATTTT
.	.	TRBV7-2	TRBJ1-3	CASSQGPGNTIYF	TGTGCCAGCAGTCAGGGCCCTGGAAACACCATATATTTT
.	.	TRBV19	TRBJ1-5	CASSYSDSNHQPQHF	TGTGCCAGTAGTTACTCGGACAGCAACCATCAGCCCCAGCATTTT
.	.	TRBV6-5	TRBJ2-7	CASSLRDANGQYF	TGTGCCAGCAGTCTCAGGGACGCAAACGGGCAGTACTTC
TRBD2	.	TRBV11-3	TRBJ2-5	CASSNSRRGDQYF	TGTGCCAGCAGCAATTCCCGCCGGGGGGACCAGTACTTC
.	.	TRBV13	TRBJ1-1	CASSWKGTEAFF	TGTGCCAGCAGCTGGAAAGGAACTGAAGCTTTCTTT
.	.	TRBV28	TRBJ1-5	CASIMGNRHNQPQHF	TGTGCCAGCATCATGGGGAACAGGCACAATCAGCCCCAGCATTTT
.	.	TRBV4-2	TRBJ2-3	CASSQARTALGTDTQYF	TGTGCCAGCAGCCAAGCCCGGACTGCCCTCGGCACAGATACGCAGTATTTT
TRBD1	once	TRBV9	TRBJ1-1	CASSLTGASGTEAFF	TGTGCCAGCAGCCTAACAGGGGCCTCCGGAACTGAAGCTTTCTTT
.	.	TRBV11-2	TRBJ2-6	CASSSVGSGANVLTF	TGTGCCAGCAGCTCCGTGGGTTCTGGGGCCAACGTCCTGACTTTC